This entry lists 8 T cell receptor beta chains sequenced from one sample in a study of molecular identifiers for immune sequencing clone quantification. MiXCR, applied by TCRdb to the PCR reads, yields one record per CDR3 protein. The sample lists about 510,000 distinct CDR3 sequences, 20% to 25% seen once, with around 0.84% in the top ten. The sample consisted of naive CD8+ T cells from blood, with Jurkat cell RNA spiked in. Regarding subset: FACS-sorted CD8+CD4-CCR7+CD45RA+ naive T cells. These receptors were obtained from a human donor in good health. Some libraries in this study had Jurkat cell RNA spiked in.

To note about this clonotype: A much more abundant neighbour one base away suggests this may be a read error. CDR3 residues: CSARQGSTEAFF. CDR3 nucleotide sequence: TGCAGTGCTCGACAGGGCAGCACTGAAGCTTTCTTT. The rearrangement joins TRBV20-1 to TRBJ1-1; 7 bases line up with TRBD1. Per germline, CDR1 DFQATT and CDR2 SNEGSKA (reference sequence). The junction had 4 bases not matched to a gene; V was cut back by 5 bases and J by 4 bases. CDR3 size: 12 residues.

For the CDR3, the DNA is TGTGCCAGCAGTTACTTTTTCGGGGGGACCCAGCAGGAGACCCAGTACTTC. Its translation is CASSYFFGGTQQETQYF. This chain uses TRBV6-2 or TRBV6-3 with TRBJ2-5; 7 bases align to TRBD2. V dropped 1 base and J dropped 5; count of bases not matched to a gene: 13. Germline CDR1 MNHEY, CDR2 SVGEGT. The CDR3 length is 17 residues.

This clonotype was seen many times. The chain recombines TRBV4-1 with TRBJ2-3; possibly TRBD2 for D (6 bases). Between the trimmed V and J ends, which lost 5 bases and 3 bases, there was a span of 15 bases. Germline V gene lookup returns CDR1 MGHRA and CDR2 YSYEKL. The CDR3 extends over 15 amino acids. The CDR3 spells CASSTTSVKTDTQYF. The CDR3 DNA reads TGCGCCAGCAGCACGACTAGTGTCAAGACAGATACGCAGTATTTT.

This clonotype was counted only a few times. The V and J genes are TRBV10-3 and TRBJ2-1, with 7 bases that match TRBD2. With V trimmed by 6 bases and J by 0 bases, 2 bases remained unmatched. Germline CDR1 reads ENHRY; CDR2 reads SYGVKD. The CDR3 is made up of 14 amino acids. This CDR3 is CAIRGGSSYNEQFF. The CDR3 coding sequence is TGTGCCATCAGGGGAGGGAGCTCCTACAATGAGCAGTTCTTC.

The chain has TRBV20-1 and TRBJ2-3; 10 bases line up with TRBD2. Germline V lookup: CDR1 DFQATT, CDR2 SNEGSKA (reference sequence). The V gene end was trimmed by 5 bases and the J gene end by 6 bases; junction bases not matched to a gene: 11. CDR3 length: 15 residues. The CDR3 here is CSAPHGAGGRDTQYF. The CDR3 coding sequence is TGCAGTGCTCCCCACGGAGCGGGGGGGCGGGATACGCAGTATTTT.

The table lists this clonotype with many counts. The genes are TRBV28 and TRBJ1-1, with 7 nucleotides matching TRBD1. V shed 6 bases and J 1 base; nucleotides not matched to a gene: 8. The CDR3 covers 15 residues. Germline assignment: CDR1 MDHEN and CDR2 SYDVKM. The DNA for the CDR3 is TGTGCCAGCAGACTCATCAGGGGGTCGAACACTGAAGCTTTCTTT. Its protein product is CASRLIRGSNTEAFF.

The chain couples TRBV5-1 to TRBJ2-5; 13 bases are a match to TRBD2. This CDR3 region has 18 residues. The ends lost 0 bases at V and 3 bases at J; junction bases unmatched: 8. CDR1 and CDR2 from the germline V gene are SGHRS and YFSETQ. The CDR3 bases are TGCGCCAGCAGCTTGGAAGCCGGACTAGCGGGGGAGAAAGAGACCCAGTACTTC. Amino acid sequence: CASSLEAGLAGEKETQYF.

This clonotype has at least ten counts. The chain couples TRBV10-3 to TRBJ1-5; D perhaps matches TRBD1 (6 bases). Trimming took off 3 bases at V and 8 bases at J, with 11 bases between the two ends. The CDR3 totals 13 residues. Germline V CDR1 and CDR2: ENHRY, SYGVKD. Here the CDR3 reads CAISEGPGEPQHF. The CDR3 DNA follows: TGTGCCATCAGTGAAGGCCCAGGGGAGCCCCAGCATTTT.